This TCR beta chain was sequenced during a study of long-term antiretroviral therapy in people with HIV. Regarding the study as a whole: Clones that had undergone expansion before ART dominated the repertoire at all time points. Post-treatment diversity went higher with ART but stayed below transplant donor controls.

The authors ran the immunoSEQ assay, v3.0, at survey level. The table came from immunoSEQ multiplex PCR; TCRdb's copy has only in-frame clones and leaves some out. The repertoire holds about 25,000 clones, with around 86% as singletons. Every specimen provided roughly 1-10 million cryopreserved PBMC before DNA extraction took place. Points on this clone: Its antigen remains unknown.

The source material was unsorted PBMCs, sampled 1.2 years after starting antiretroviral therapy. The TCR originated in a man aged 50 to 59 with HIV.

CDR3 sequence: CASSFSLGNEQFF. The CDR3 coding sequence is TGTGCCAGCAGTTTCTCCCTGGGCAATGAGCAGTTCTTC. The chain links TRBV27 to TRBJ2-1; D call uncertain. Germline CDR1 and CDR2: MNHEY and SMNVEV (reference sequence). The CDR3 runs to 13 residues. Trimming left V 3 bases short and J 6 bases short, with 9 bases between.